Listed below are T cell receptor beta chains from one sample, sequenced in a study of blood T cell repertoires in COVID-19. Some clones are missing from TCRdb's copy, which holds only in-frame ones; the method was immunoSEQ multiplex PCR. This repertoire shows some 64,000 clones, just over 70% found once; its top ten account for over 50%. The sequenced sample was PBMCs or T cells enriched from blood (not recorded which). Receptors originate from a woman between 55 and 75 years old who had been exposed to COVID-19. Both conserved end residues are part of each CDR3. The D gene is left open where the match is weak. Expanded clones get a size class; other rows say once, few or many, or leave the size out.

clone_size,j_call,v_call,d_call,cdr3_aa,cdr3_nt
-,TRBJ2-3,TRBV20-1,TRBD2,CSASSSGTDTQYF,TGCAGTGCTAGTTCTAGCGGGACAGATACGCAGTATTTT
few,TRBJ2-3,TRBV27,TRBD2,CASSLWAGGTDTQYF,TGTGCCAGCAGTTTATGGGCGGGGGGCACAGATACGCAGTATTTT
few,TRBJ2-4,TRBV7-9,TRBD2,CASSAGLAAKNIQYF,TGTGCCAGCAGCGCGGGACTAGCGGCCAAAAACATTCAGTACTTC
-,TRBJ1-4,TRBV5-4,TRBD1,CATGTGVNEKLFF,TGTGCCACGGGGACAGGGGTAAATGAAAAACTGTTTTTT
-,TRBJ2-5,TRBV7-8,TRBD2,CAIKKGLAGVSETQYF,TGTGCCATCAAGAAAGGGCTAGCGGGAGTCTCAGAGACCCAGTACTTC
-,TRBJ2-7,TRBV28,TRBD2,CASTTSGSSYEQYF,TGTGCCAGCACGACTAGCGGGAGCTCCTACGAGCAGTACTTC
-,TRBJ1-4,TRBV6-5,-,CASSYSSDNEKLFF,TGTGCCAGCAGTTATAGCTCTGATAATGAAAAACTGTTTTTT
once,TRBJ2-5,TRBV5-1,TRBD2,CASSAGGGETQYF,TGCGCCAGCTCGGCGGGGGGCGGTGAGACCCAGTACTTC
-,TRBJ1-6,TRBV12-3/TRBV12-4,-,CASSPGEGKPLHF,TGTGCCAGCAGTCCAGGGGAGGGTAAACCCCTCCACTTT
-,TRBJ1-1,TRBV24-1,-,CATQSGGEGTEAFF,TGTGCCACCCAATCGGGAGGGGAGGGAACTGAAGCTTTCTTT
once,TRBJ1-6,TRBV6-5,-,CASRRASYNSPLHF,TGTGCCAGCAGGAGGGCGTCCTATAATTCACCCCTCCACTTT